This is a list of T cell receptor beta chains from one sample in a study of blood T cell repertoires in COVID-19. The data were produced by immunoSEQ multiplex PCR, yet TCRdb's version contains in-frame clones alone and is incomplete. The sample lists roughly 300,000 clones; just over 85% were seen once. Material: PBMCs or T cells enriched from blood (not recorded which). The receptors originated from a woman between 18 and 29 years old who had recovered from COVID-19. Each CDR3 is given with its conserved first and last residue. A D gene is named only where the DNA matches it firmly. Only part of the rows carry a size: once, few, many, or a class if the clone is expanded.

V gene: TRBV19; J gene: TRBJ1-1; clone size: .; D gene: TRBD1; CDR3 protein: CASSKGYRGGISTEAFF
V gene: TRBV18; J gene: TRBJ2-7; clone size: .; D gene: .; CDR3 protein: CASSPRLSESEQYF
V gene: TRBV10-3; J gene: TRBJ2-7; clone size: .; D gene: TRBD1; CDR3 protein: CAISGQGAIYEQYF
V gene: TRBV6-5; J gene: TRBJ1-1; clone size: once; D gene: TRBD1; CDR3 protein: CASSYSGQGEAFF
V gene: TRBV27; J gene: TRBJ1-4; clone size: .; D gene: TRBD1; CDR3 protein: CASGRRTGTATNEKLFF
V gene: TRBV7-2; J gene: TRBJ2-7; clone size: .; D gene: .; CDR3 protein: CASSVSSYEQYF
V gene: TRBV7-9; J gene: TRBJ2-1; clone size: .; D gene: .; CDR3 protein: CASSYNHNEQFF
V gene: TRBV5-1; J gene: TRBJ2-3; clone size: .; D gene: TRBD2; CDR3 protein: CASSREPRTDTQYF
V gene: TRBV6-4; J gene: TRBJ2-3; clone size: .; D gene: .; CDR3 protein: CASSDSTGDPDTQYF
V gene: TRBV6-7; J gene: TRBJ1-3; clone size: .; D gene: TRBD1; CDR3 protein: CASSSKMDRHILSGNTIYF
V gene: TRBV3-1/TRBV3-2; J gene: TRBJ1-6; clone size: few; D gene: .; CDR3 protein: CASSQGGGLSPLHF
V gene: TRBV10-3; J gene: TRBJ1-1; clone size: .; D gene: .; CDR3 protein: CAIMGPNTEAFF
V gene: TRBV5-1; J gene: TRBJ2-5; clone size: once; D gene: TRBD2; CDR3 protein: CASSSVGLAGVETQYF
V gene: TRBV3-1/TRBV3-2; J gene: TRBJ1-2; clone size: .; D gene: TRBD1; CDR3 protein: CASSRGTGGDGVGGYTF
V gene: TRBV7-9; J gene: TRBJ1-5; clone size: few; D gene: .; CDR3 protein: CASSPLLSQPQHF
V gene: TRBV7-9; J gene: TRBJ1-3; clone size: .; D gene: .; CDR3 protein: CASSLQGGGNTIYF
V gene: TRBV27; J gene: TRBJ2-7; clone size: .; D gene: TRBD2; CDR3 protein: CASRAGAGGYEQYF
V gene: TRBV18; J gene: TRBJ1-6; clone size: .; D gene: .; CDR3 protein: CASSRGRESGSPLHF
V gene: TRBV28; J gene: TRBJ2-3; clone size: .; D gene: .; CDR3 protein: CASSLDRSETDTQYF
V gene: TRBV6-2/TRBV6-3; J gene: TRBJ1-1; clone size: .; D gene: .; CDR3 protein: CASSYAVNTRGLDTEAFF
V gene: TRBV7-7; J gene: TRBJ2-2; clone size: .; D gene: .; CDR3 protein: CASSPTGGAGGELFF
V gene: TRBV5-1; J gene: TRBJ1-1; clone size: .; D gene: TRBD1; CDR3 protein: CASSKLQGGNTEAFF
V gene: TRBV29-1; J gene: TRBJ2-1; clone size: .; D gene: .; CDR3 protein: CSVNPRGSSYNEQFF
V gene: TRBV18; J gene: TRBJ1-4; clone size: .; D gene: TRBD1; CDR3 protein: CASSPPGQGTNEKLFF
V gene: TRBV11-2; J gene: TRBJ2-7; clone size: .; D gene: TRBD2; CDR3 protein: CASSLDRAGLAGLTYEQYF
V gene: TRBV4-1; J gene: TRBJ1-3; clone size: .; D gene: .; CDR3 protein: CASSQGYRGISGNTIYF
V gene: TRBV6-5; J gene: TRBJ2-1; clone size: .; D gene: TRBD2; CDR3 protein: CASSYTSGGLVEQFF
V gene: TRBV18; J gene: TRBJ2-5; clone size: .; D gene: .; CDR3 protein: CASSPGPEEHETQYF
V gene: TRBV28; J gene: TRBJ1-3; clone size: .; D gene: .; CDR3 protein: CATATGWDTIYF
V gene: TRBV12-3/TRBV12-4; J gene: TRBJ1-1; clone size: .; D gene: .; CDR3 protein: CASSLERATEAFF
V gene: TRBV5-1; J gene: TRBJ2-4; clone size: .; D gene: .; CDR3 protein: CASSFDFNIQYF
V gene: TRBV10-1; J gene: TRBJ1-1; clone size: .; D gene: TRBD1; CDR3 protein: CASSESGQDPTEAFF
V gene: TRBV6-5; J gene: TRBJ1-2; clone size: .; D gene: .; CDR3 protein: CATGEGVYGYTF
V gene: TRBV3-1/TRBV3-2; J gene: TRBJ2-2; clone size: .; D gene: TRBD1; CDR3 protein: CASRRQGNTGELFF
V gene: TRBV18; J gene: TRBJ1-1; clone size: .; D gene: .; CDR3 protein: CASSPRRDTEAFF
V gene: TRBV5-5; J gene: TRBJ1-2; clone size: few; D gene: TRBD1; CDR3 protein: CASSLDGQGTYGYTF
V gene: TRBV18; J gene: TRBJ2-5; clone size: .; D gene: TRBD2; CDR3 protein: CASSPLSGSSSETQYF
V gene: TRBV19; J gene: TRBJ1-2; clone size: .; D gene: .; CDR3 protein: CASSIVRPHRTNYGYTF
V gene: TRBV9; J gene: TRBJ2-7; clone size: .; D gene: TRBD1; CDR3 protein: CASSSPGTGFGEQYF
V gene: TRBV9; J gene: TRBJ1-2; clone size: few; D gene: TRBD1; CDR3 protein: CASSVDNYRGGYTF
V gene: TRBV30; J gene: TRBJ2-7; clone size: .; D gene: TRBD1; CDR3 protein: CAWSVMGQAEQYF
V gene: TRBV24-1; J gene: TRBJ2-1; clone size: .; D gene: TRBD2; CDR3 protein: CATSDAGLALDEQFF
V gene: TRBV28; J gene: TRBJ1-2; clone size: .; D gene: .; CDR3 protein: CASSPPGGVYGYTF
V gene: TRBV7-2; J gene: TRBJ1-3; clone size: .; D gene: TRBD1; CDR3 protein: CASSPQQGLNTIYF
V gene: TRBV4-1; J gene: TRBJ2-1; clone size: .; D gene: .; CDR3 protein: CASSPQGLGAPVINEQFF
V gene: TRBV4-1; J gene: TRBJ1-3; clone size: .; D gene: .; CDR3 protein: CASSQEGQYITNTIYF
V gene: TRBV29-1; J gene: TRBJ2-1; clone size: .; D gene: TRBD2; CDR3 protein: CSVRTSGGSEQFF
V gene: TRBV6-2/TRBV6-3; J gene: TRBJ2-3; clone size: few; D gene: TRBD1; CDR3 protein: CASSPIPPGQGSATQYF
V gene: TRBV11-1; J gene: TRBJ2-7; clone size: .; D gene: .; CDR3 protein: CASSPITVGEQYF
V gene: TRBV5-4; J gene: TRBJ2-3; clone size: .; D gene: .; CDR3 protein: CASSFRGPPDTQYF
V gene: TRBV3-1/TRBV3-2; J gene: TRBJ2-6; clone size: .; D gene: .; CDR3 protein: CASSQNLGGPSSGANVLTF
V gene: TRBV5-4; J gene: TRBJ1-2; clone size: few; D gene: .; CDR3 protein: CASSLGGAGGYTF
V gene: TRBV4-1; J gene: TRBJ2-5; clone size: once; D gene: TRBD2; CDR3 protein: CASSPSEAGLETQYF
V gene: TRBV19; J gene: TRBJ1-1; clone size: .; D gene: TRBD1; CDR3 protein: CASTRDRGPEAFF
V gene: TRBV27; J gene: TRBJ1-2; clone size: .; D gene: TRBD1; CDR3 protein: CASSRQGTYGYTF
V gene: TRBV3-1/TRBV3-2; J gene: TRBJ1-2; clone size: .; D gene: TRBD1; CDR3 protein: CASSQDTAGGLDYGYTF